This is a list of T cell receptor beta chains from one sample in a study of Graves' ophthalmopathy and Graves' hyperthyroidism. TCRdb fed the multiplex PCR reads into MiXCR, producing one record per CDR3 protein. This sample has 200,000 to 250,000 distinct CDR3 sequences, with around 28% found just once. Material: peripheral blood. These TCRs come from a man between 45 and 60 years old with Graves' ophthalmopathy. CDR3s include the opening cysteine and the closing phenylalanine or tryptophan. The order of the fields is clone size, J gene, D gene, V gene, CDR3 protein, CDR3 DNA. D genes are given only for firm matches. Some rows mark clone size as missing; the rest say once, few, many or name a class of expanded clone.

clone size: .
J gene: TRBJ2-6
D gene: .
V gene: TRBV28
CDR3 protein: CASSQSGANVLTF
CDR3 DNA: TGTGCCAGCAGTCAATCTGGGGCCAACGTCCTGACTTTC

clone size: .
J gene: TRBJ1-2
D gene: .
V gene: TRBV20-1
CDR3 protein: CSASVFSRNGYTF
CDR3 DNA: TGCAGTGCTAGTGTCTTCTCACGGAATGGCTACACCTTC

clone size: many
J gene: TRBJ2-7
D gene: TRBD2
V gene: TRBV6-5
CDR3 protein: CASSPTGGRGGEQYF
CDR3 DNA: TGTGCCAGCAGCCCGACCGGCGGGAGAGGAGGCGAGCAGTACTTC

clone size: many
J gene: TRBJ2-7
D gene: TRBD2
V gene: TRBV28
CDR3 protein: CASKRAGRATYEQYF
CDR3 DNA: TGTGCCAGCAAGAGGGCAGGGAGGGCCACCTACGAGCAGTACTTC

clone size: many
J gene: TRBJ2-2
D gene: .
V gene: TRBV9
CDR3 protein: CASSVEIALNTGELFF
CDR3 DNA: TGTGCCAGCAGCGTAGAAATAGCGTTGAACACCGGGGAGCTGTTTTTT

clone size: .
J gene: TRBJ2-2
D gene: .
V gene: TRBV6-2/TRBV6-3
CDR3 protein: CASSYGRENTGELFF
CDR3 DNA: TGTGCCAGCAGTTACGGGCGGGAGAACACCGGGGAGCTGTTTTTT

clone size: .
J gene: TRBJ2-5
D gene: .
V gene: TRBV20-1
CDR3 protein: CSARSRVGQETQYF
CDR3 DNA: TGCAGTGCTCGCTCCAGGGTAGGACAAGAGACCCAGTACTTC

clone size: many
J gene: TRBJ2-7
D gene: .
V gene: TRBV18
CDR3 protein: CASSPEGHPTWEQYF
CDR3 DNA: TGTGCCAGCTCACCCGAGGGGCATCCGACTTGGGAGCAGTACTTC

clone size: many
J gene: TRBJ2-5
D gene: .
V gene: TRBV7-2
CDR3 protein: CASSLVADQETQYF
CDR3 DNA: TGTGCCAGCAGCTTAGTAGCGGACCAAGAGACCCAGTACTTC

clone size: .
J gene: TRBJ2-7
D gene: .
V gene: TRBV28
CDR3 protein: CASSLTRVSREQYF
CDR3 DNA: TGTGCCAGCAGTTTAACAAGGGTGTCCAGAGAGCAGTACTTC

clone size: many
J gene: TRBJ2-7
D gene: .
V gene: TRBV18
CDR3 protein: CASSPGDYDEQYF
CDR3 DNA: TGTGCCAGCTCACCGGGTGATTACGACGAGCAGTACTTC

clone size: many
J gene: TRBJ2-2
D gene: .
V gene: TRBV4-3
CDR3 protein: CASSPTPYGQGNTGELFF
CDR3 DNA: TGCGCCAGCAGCCCAACCCCCTATGGTCAGGGAAACACCGGGGAGCTGTTTTTT

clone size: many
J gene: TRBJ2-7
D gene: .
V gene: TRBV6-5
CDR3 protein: CASSSGTLEYF
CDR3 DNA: TGTGCCAGCAGTTCGGGGACTTTAGAGTACTTC

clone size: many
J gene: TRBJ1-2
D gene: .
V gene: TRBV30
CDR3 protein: CAWRDLPGSYTF
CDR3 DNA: TGTGCCTGGAGAGACCTACCGGGGAGCTACACCTTC

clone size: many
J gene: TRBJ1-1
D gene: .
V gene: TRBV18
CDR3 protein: CASSPAGRTMNTEAFF
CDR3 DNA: TGTGCCAGCTCACCCGCCGGCAGGACCATGAACACTGAAGCTTTCTTT

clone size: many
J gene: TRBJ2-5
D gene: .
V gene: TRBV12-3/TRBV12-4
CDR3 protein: CASSLIETQYF
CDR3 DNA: TGTGCCAGCAGTTTGATAGAGACCCAGTACTTC

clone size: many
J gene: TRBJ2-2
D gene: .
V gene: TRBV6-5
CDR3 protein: CASSYGPIGSGELFF
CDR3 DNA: TGTGCCAGCAGTTACGGCCCCATTGGGTCCGGGGAGCTGTTTTTT

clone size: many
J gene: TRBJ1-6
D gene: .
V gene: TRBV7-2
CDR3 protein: CASSLGTVNSPLHF
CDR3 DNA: TGTGCCAGCAGCTTAGGGACAGTTAATTCACCCCTCCACTTT

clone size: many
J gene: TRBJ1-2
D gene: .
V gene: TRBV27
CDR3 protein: CASSFPPRPHYGYTF
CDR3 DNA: TGTGCCAGCAGTTTCCCCCCCAGGCCTCATTATGGCTACACCTTC

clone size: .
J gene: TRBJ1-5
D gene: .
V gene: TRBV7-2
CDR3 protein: CASSLTSVQPQHF
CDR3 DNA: TGTGCCAGCAGCTTGACCTCGGTCCAGCCCCAGCATTTT

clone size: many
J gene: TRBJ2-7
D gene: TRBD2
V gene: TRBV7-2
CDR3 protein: CASSLATSGPIEQYF
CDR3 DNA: TGTGCCAGCAGCTTAGCGACTAGCGGGCCCATCGAGCAGTACTTC

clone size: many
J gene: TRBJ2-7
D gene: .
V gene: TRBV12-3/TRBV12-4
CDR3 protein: CASSYQLSGYEQYF
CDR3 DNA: TGTGCCAGCAGTTATCAACTTTCGGGATACGAGCAGTACTTC

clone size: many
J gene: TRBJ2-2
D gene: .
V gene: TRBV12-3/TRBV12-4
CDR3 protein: CASSYGVNTGELFF
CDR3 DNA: TGTGCCAGCAGTTACGGGGTCAACACCGGGGAGCTGTTTTTT

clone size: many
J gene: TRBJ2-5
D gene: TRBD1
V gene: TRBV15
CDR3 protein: CATSRLRTGVLKETQYF
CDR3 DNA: TGTGCCACCAGCAGACTACGAACAGGGGTGTTGAAAGAGACCCAGTACTTC

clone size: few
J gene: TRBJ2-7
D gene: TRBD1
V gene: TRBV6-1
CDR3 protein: CASSQRDSQSFYEQYF
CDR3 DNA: TGTGCCAGCAGCCAACGGGACAGCCAGAGTTTCTACGAGCAGTACTTC

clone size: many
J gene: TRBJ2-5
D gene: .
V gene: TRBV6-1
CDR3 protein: CASARGLPRQSTQYF
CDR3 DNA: TGTGCCAGCGCCAGGGGATTACCCCGGCAATCGACCCAGTACTTC

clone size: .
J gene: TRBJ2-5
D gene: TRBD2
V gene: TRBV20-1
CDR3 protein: CSASGWGGEETQYF
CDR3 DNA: TGCAGTGCTAGTGGATGGGGGGGGGAAGAGACCCAGTACTTC

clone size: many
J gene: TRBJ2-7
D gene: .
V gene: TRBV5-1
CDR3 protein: CASSLGSVSYEQYF
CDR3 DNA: TGCGCCAGCAGCTTGGGTTCGGTCTCCTACGAGCAGTACTTC

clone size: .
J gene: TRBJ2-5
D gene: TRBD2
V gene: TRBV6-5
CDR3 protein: CASSWGLAQGETQYF
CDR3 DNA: TGTGCCAGCAGTTGGGGACTAGCTCAAGGAGAGACCCAGTACTTC

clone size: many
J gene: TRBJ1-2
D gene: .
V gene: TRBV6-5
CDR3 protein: CASSYSRRGGYTF
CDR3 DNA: TGTGCCAGCAGTTACTCGAGACGTGGCGGCTACACCTTC

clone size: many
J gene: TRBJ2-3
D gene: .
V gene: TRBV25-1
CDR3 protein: CASSETRRGALVRPDTQYF
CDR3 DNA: TGTGCCAGCAGTGAAACGAGGCGGGGCGCTCTTGTGCGCCCAGATACGCAGTATTTT

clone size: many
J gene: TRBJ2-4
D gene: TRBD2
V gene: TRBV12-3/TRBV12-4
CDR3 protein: CASTTRPGLAGERAKNIQYF
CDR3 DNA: TGTGCCAGCACTACACGTCCGGGACTAGCGGGAGAGAGGGCCAAAAACATTCAGTACTTC

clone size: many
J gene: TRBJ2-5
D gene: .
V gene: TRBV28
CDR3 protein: CATLPMDQETQYF
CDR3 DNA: TGTGCCACCCTACCCATGGACCAAGAGACCCAGTACTTC

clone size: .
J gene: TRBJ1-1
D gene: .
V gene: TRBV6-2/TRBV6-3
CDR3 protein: CASRPRGDRRFSSAEAFF
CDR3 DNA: TGTGCCAGCAGACCTAGGGGAGACAGGAGATTCAGTAGCGCTGAAGCTTTCTTT

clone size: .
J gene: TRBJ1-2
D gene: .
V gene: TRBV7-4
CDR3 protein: CASKGNRLYGYTF
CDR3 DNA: TGTGCCAGCAAGGGTAATCGCCTCTATGGCTACACCTTC

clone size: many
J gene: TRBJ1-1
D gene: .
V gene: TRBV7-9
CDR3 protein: CASSFGQLTEAFF
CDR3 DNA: TGTGCCAGCAGCTTTGGACAGTTGACTGAAGCTTTCTTT

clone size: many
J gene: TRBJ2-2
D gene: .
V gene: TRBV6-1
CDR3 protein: CASSELTGSGELFF
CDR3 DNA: TGTGCCAGCAGTGAACTCACAGGGTCCGGGGAGCTGTTTTTT

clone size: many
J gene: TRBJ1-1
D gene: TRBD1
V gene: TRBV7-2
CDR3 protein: CASGLSGGAAFF
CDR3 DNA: TGTGCCAGCGGCCTATCAGGGGGCGCGGCTTTCTTT

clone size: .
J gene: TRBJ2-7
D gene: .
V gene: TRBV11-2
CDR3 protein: CASSLDGGWGYEQYF
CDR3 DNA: TGTGCCAGCAGCTTAGATGGTGGGTGGGGGTACGAGCAGTACTTC

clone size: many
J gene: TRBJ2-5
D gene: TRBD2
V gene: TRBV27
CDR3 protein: CASSLSMASGRARKTQYF
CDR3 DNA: TGTGCCAGCAGTTTATCGATGGCTAGCGGGAGGGCCCGAAAGACCCAGTACTTC

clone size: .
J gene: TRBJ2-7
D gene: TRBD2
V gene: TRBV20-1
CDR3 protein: CSARETTSGSYEQYF
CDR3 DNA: TGCAGTGCTAGAGAGACGACTAGCGGCTCTTACGAGCAGTACTTC